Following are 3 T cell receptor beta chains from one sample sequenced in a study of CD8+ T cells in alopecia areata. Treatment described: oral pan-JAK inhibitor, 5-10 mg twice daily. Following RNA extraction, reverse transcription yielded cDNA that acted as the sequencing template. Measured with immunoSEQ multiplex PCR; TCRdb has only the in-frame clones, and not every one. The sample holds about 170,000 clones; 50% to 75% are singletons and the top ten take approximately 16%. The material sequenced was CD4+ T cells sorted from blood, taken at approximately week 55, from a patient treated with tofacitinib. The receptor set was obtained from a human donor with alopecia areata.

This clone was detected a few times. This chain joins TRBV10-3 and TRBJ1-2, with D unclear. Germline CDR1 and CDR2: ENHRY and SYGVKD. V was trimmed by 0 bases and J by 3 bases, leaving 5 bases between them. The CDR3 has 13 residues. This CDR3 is CAISESKYYGYTF. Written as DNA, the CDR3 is TGTGCCATCAGTGAGTCTAAGTACTATGGCTACACCTTC.

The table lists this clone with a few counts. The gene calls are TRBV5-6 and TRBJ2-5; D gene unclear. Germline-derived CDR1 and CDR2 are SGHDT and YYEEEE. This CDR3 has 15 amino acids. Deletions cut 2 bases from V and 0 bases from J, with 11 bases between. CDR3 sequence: CASSFGGRDQETQYF. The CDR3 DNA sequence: TGTGCCAGCAGCTTTGGTGGCAGAGACCAAGAGACCCAGTACTTC.

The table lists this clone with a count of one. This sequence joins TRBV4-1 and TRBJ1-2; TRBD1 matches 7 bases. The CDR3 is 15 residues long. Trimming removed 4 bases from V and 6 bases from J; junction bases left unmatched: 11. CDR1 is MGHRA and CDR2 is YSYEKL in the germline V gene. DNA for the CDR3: TGCGCCAGCAGCCCTGCCGTGACAGGGATGGATGGCTACACCTTC. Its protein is CASSPAVTGMDGYTF.